These 29 T cell receptor beta chains share one sample of origin, sequenced in a study of graft-versus-host responses after intestinal transplantation listed by TCRdb under 2021. The receptor library was made with the immunoSEQ multiplex PCR assay. In TCRdb, the immuneACCESS table is reduced to in-frame sequences with V and J assigned. These tables do not hold every clone; where another copy was compared, an unresolved V gene accounts for under half, and the others remain unexplained. A total of under 100,000 clones appear in this sample, approximately 82% of them only once. The ten largest clones capture around 0.86% of the sample. The meaning of the sample's time point label: cells obtained before transplantation from donor or recipient. For these TCRs, the target antigens are not known. The source material was unstimulated CD4+ T cells sorted from spleen or lymph node cells, sampled before intestinal transplant. The origin of the receptors is a human donor who received an intestinal transplant.

This clone is a singleton in its sample. V and J are TRBV30 and TRBJ2-5; tentatively, D is TRBD2 (6 bases). Germline V CDR1 and CDR2: GTSNPN, SVGIG (reference sequence). With 0 bases removed from V and 9 bases from J, the gap between germline ends came to 14 bases. This CDR3 region has 13 residues. The CDR3 protein is CAWSVILGSPQYF. CDR3 DNA sequence: TGTGCCTGGAGTGTAATTCTCGGGAGTCCCCAGTACTTC. The whole variable domain, remainder taken from reference TRBV30 and TRBJ2-5, is SQTIHQWPATLVQPVGSPLSLECTVEGTSNPNLYWYRQAAGRGLQLLFYSVGIGQISSEVPQNLSASRPQDRQFILSSKKLLLSDSGFYLCAWSVILGSPQYFGPGTRLLVL.

The V gene is TRBV29-1, the J gene TRBJ1-2, with D possibly TRBD1 on 5 matching bases. The CDR3 covers 13 residues. Germline V gene data show CDR1 as SQVTM and CDR2 as ANQGSEA. With 3 bases removed from V and 8 bases from J, the gap between germline ends came to 16 bases. The CDR3 protein is CSVDWQGKEGYTF. The CDR3 bases are TGCAGCGTTGATTGGCAGGGAAAGGAGGGCTACACCTTC.

The chain carries TRBV27 and TRBJ1-2; 7 bases align to TRBD1. The J segment lost 4 bases and the V segment lost 5 bases, leaving 7 bases of the junction unmatched. Germline V gene sequence: CDR1 MNHEY, CDR2 SMNVEV (reference sequence). The CDR3 consists of 14 residues. This CDR3 is CASSPRDRLYGYTF. CDR3 DNA: TGTGCCAGCAGTCCCCGGGACAGACTCTATGGCTACACCTTC.

The chain recombines TRBV11-3 with TRBJ2-3; 10 bases map to TRBD2. Germline assignment: CDR1 SGHNT and CDR2 YENEEA. V dropped 6 bases and J dropped 1; count of bases not matched to a gene: 4. This CDR3 comprises 15 residues. CDR3 DNA sequence: TGTGCCAGCAGTTACAGCGGGAGGGGCACAGATACGCAGTATTTT. This codes for CASSYSGRGTDTQYF.

V and J are TRBV20-1 and TRBJ1-2; D ambiguous. The CDR3 is 11 residues long. The V end was cut by 4 bases, the J end by 5 bases, with 8 bases between. Germline values: CDR1 DFQATT, CDR2 SNEGSKA (reference sequence). The CDR3 DNA reads as TGCAGTGCTACCGTAGAATATGGCTACACCTTC. It encodes CSATVEYGYTF.

V gene TRBV4-1 combines with J gene TRBJ2-1; TRBD1 agrees at 9 bases. V dropped 0 bases and J dropped 7; count of bases not matched to a gene: 16. The CDR3 runs 19 residues. In germline, CDR1 is MGHRA, CDR2 YSYEKL. CDR3 protein: CASSQDRGQGKTDRNEQFF. As DNA, the CDR3 is TGCGCCAGCAGCCAAGATCGGGGACAGGGAAAAACAGACAGGAATGAGCAGTTCTTC.

V is TRBV7-8 and J is TRBJ2-7; D gene ambiguous. Trimming removed 5 bases from V and 0 bases from J, with 17 bases in between. CDR1 is SGHVS and CDR2 is FQNEAQ in the germline V gene. The CDR3 is 16 residues long. The CDR3 DNA reads as TGTGCCAGCAGCCCCAAACCGGGTCCCTACTCCTACGAGCAGTACTTC. Its translation is CASSPKPGPYSYEQYF. Combining the CDR3 with reference TRBV7-8 and TRBJ2-7 gives the whole variable domain GAGVSQSPRYKVAKRGQDVALRCDPISGHVSLFWYQQALGQGPEFLTYFQNEAQLDKSGLPSDRFFAERPEGSVSTLKIQRTQQEDSAVYLCASSPKPGPYSYEQYFGPGTRLTVT.

The chain's CDR3 is CASSVAAGKGETQYF. The CDR3 DNA reads TGTGCCAGCAGCGTAGCAGCGGGGAAGGGAGAGACCCAGTACTTC. The chain uses TRBV9 and TRBJ2-5, with 7 positions matching TRBD2. This CDR3 comprises 15 residues. Per the germline V gene, CDR1 is SGDLS and CDR2 is YYNGEE. With V trimmed by 0 bases and J by 4 bases, 6 bases remained unmatched.

This clone has more than one count but fewer than ten. The gene calls are TRBV30 and TRBJ2-7, with a tentative D call TRBD1 (6 bases). Germline V gives CDR1 GTSNPN, CDR2 SVGIG (reference sequence). V was clipped by 2 bases and J by 6 bases, with 14 bases between them. The CDR3 is 13 amino acids. CDR3 region: CAWSYTGYGEQYF. The CDR3 DNA reads TGTGCCTGGAGTTATACAGGGTACGGCGAGCAGTACTTC.

The rearrangement joins TRBV6-6 to TRBJ1-5; maybe TRBD1 (5 bases). This CDR3 spans 16 amino acids. The germline gives CDR1 MNHNY, CDR2 SVGAGI (reference sequence). Trimming removed 6 bases at V and 6 bases at J, with 21 bases between. As DNA, the CDR3 is TGTGCCAGCAGCCTACCCGCAGGGCGGAAAATTCAGCCCCAGCATTTT. Translating it yields CASSLPAGRKIQPQHF.

J is TRBJ2-5 and V is TRBV6-6; 15 nucleotides align to TRBD2. TRBJ2-7 matches the DNA end more closely, so the J call is doubtful. This CDR3 contains 16 residues. Germline V gene sequence: CDR1 MNHNY, CDR2 SVGAGI (reference sequence). The CDR3 DNA sequence: TGTGCCAGCAGTTACACGGGACTAGCGGGAGGCTACGAGCAGTACTTC. Encoded protein: CASSYTGLAGGYEQYF.

V usage is TRBV20-1 and J usage is TRBJ2-5, with no clear D. From germline, CDR1 is DFQATT and CDR2 SNEGSKA (reference sequence). The CDR3 is 11 residues long. V was shortened by 5 bases and J by 5 bases, with 9 bases between the two germline ends. CDR3 bases: TGCAGTGCTGAGAGGCGGGAGACCCAGTACTTC. Translated, it gives CSAERRETQYF.

The chain couples TRBV11-2 to TRBJ2-5; no clear D gene. This CDR3 comprises 15 residues. Trimming stripped 1 base from V and 5 bases from J, with 14 bases between. Germline assignment: CDR1 SGHAT and CDR2 FQNNGV. CDR3 nucleotide sequence: TGTGCCAGCAGCTTAGCGACTTTTTTTGGCGAGACCCAGTACTTC. Translation gives CASSLATFFGETQYF.

This rearrangement joins TRBV27 to TRBJ2-3; TRBD2 matches 12 bases. The CDR3 sequence is 17 residues long. CDR1 and CDR2 (germline): MNHEY, SMNVEV (reference sequence). Trimming took 6 bases from V and 0 from J; bases not matched to a gene: 7. The CDR3 is CASRQNGLAGSTDTQYF. Here the CDR3 DNA reads TGTGCCAGCAGGCAAAACGGACTAGCGGGGAGCACAGATACGCAGTATTTT.

This chain joins TRBV7-8 and TRBJ2-7; possibly TRBD1 for D (5 bases). The germline CDR1 and CDR2 sequences are SGHVS and FQNEAQ. The CDR3 has 14 residues. V lost 7 bases and J lost 3, with 16 bases in between. Here the CDR3 reads CASTIQATIYEQYF. The CDR3 DNA is TGTGCCAGCACCATACAGGCTACCATCTACGAGCAGTACTTC.

J is TRBJ1-6 and V is TRBV5-1; D may be TRBD1 (5 bases). The CDR3 sequence is 15 residues long. From germline, CDR1 is SGHRS and CDR2 YFSETQ. The V and J ends lost 0 bases and 9 bases respectively, with 13 bases between them. CDR3 nucleotides: TGCGCCAGCAGCTTGGTGCAGGGCTCAGCTTCACCCCTCCACTTT. Amino acids: CASSLVQGSASPLHF. Filled out from reference TRBV5-1 and TRBJ1-6, the complete variable domain reads KAGVTQTPRYLIKTRGQQVTLSCSPISGHRSVSWYQQTPGQGLQFLFEYFSETQRNKGNFPGRFSGRQFSNSRSEMNVSTLELGDSALYLCASSLVQGSASPLHFGNGTRLTVT.

This rearrangement joins TRBV28 to TRBJ1-5; a possible D gene is TRBD1 (6 bases). The V gene lost 4 bases and the J gene lost 0 bases, with 25 bases spanning the gap. From germline, CDR1 is MDHEN and CDR2 SYDVKM. The CDR3 sequence is 20 residues long. CDR3 residues: CASSSAAGAGSRYSNQPQHF. The CDR3 nucleotides are TGTGCCAGCAGTTCTGCGGCAGGGGCCGGATCCCGATATAGCAATCAGCCCCAGCATTTT.

The J gene is TRBJ1-2, the V gene TRBV2, with D tentatively TRBD1 (5 bases). This CDR3 contains 13 residues. CDR1 and CDR2 (germline): SNHLY, FYNNEI. V lost 5 bases and J 2 bases, leaving 9 bases between the germline ends. The CDR3 reads CASSTTDNYGYTF. CDR3 coding DNA: TGTGCCAGCAGTACGACAGACAACTATGGCTACACCTTC.

This clone came up once. This sequence joins TRBV7-3 and TRBJ2-3, with D perhaps TRBD2 (5 bases). CDR1 is SGHTA, CDR2 FQGTGA, per germline. This CDR3 has 13 amino acids. The V end lost 2 bases, the J end lost 8 bases, and 11 bases lay between the germline ends. The CDR3 here is CASSLGQRATQYF. CDR3 bases: TGTGCCAGCAGCTTAGGCCAGAGGGCTACGCAGTATTTT.

The chain joins TRBV29-1 to TRBJ2-3; 7 bases map to TRBD2. The CDR3 is made up of 16 amino acids. V shed 0 bases and J 8 bases; nucleotides not matched to a gene: 14. Germline CDR1 is SQVTM and CDR2 is ANQGSEA. CDR3 in amino acids: CSVEEFGGSTWGTQYF. CDR3 nucleotide sequence: TGCAGCGTTGAAGAATTTGGCGGGAGCACCTGGGGTACGCAGTATTTT.

V is TRBV27 and J is TRBJ2-5, with 10 nucleotides matching TRBD1. Germline values: CDR1 MNHEY, CDR2 SMNVEV (reference sequence). The CDR3 has 13 residues. V shed 5 bases, J shed 6 bases, and the junction held 3 bases outside the gene matches. In DNA form, the CDR3 reads TGTGCCAGCAGTAGGGACAGGGGAAAGACCCAGTACTTC. Amino acid sequence: CASSRDRGKTQYF.

The J gene is TRBJ2-2, the V gene TRBV7-9; TRBD2 aligns across 8 bases. In germline, CDR1 is SEHNR, CDR2 FQNEAQ (reference sequence). The CDR3 extends over 15 amino acids. V dropped 3 bases and J dropped 3; count of bases not matched to a gene: 3. CDR3: CASSFFGGDTGELFF. The CDR3 DNA follows: TGTGCCAGCAGCTTCTTCGGGGGGGACACCGGGGAGCTGTTTTTT. The whole variable domain, filled in from reference TRBV7-9 and TRBJ2-2, reads DTGVSQNPRHKITKRGQNVTFRCDPISEHNRLYWYRQTLGQGPEFLTYFQNEAQLEKSRLLSDRFSAERPKGSFSTLEIQRTEQGDSAMYLCASSFFGGDTGELFFGEGSRLTVL.

The chain employs TRBV27 and TRBJ2-5; D remains ambiguous. Per the germline V gene, CDR1 is MNHEY and CDR2 is SMNVEV (reference sequence). The CDR3 totals 14 residues. V was clipped by 6 bases and J by 1 base, with 12 bases between them. CDR3 DNA sequence: TGTGCCAGCAGCCTCGACATCCGCCAAGAGACCCAGTACTTC. It yields the protein CASSLDIRQETQYF.

This chain joins TRBV5-4 and TRBJ1-6, with 7 nucleotides matching TRBD1. The germline gives CDR1 SGHNT, CDR2 YYREEE (reference sequence). The CDR3 has 16 amino acids. V lost 4 bases, J lost 0 bases, and 4 bases stayed unmatched. This chain's CDR3 is CASSRDSSSYNSPLHF. The CDR3 bases are TGTGCCAGCAGCCGGGACAGTAGCTCCTATAATTCACCCCTCCACTTT.

V gene TRBV4-1 combines with J gene TRBJ2-1; 9 bases are shared with TRBD2. Trimming took 0 bases from V and 8 from J; bases not matched to a gene: 11. Germline V gives CDR1 MGHRA, CDR2 YSYEKL. The CDR3 has 17 residues. The CDR3 nucleotides read TGCGCCAGCAGCCAAGATTGGAGTAGCGGGAGATCGTATGAGCAGTTCTTC. It translates to CASSQDWSSGRSYEQFF.

The V gene is TRBV5-1, the J gene TRBJ2-1; 13 bases agree with TRBD2. The trim removed 5 bases at V and 5 bases at J, leaving 10 bases unmatched. CDR1 is SGHRS and CDR2 is YFSETQ in the germline V gene. This CDR3 is built from 17 residues. DNA of the CDR3: TGCGCCAGCAGTTTGAGAACTAGCGGGAGGGCCGACAATGAGCAGTTCTTC. Translation gives CASSLRTSGRADNEQFF.

This sequence joins TRBV2 and TRBJ2-1, with 10 bases aligning to TRBD2. The germline V gene encodes CDR1 SNHLY and CDR2 FYNNEI. V lost 6 bases and J lost 4; bases outside the gene matches: 6. This CDR3 comprises 15 residues. The CDR3 nucleotides are TGTGCCAGCAGGCATAGCGGGAGGATTTACAATGAGCAGTTCTTC. Its translation is CASRHSGRIYNEQFF.

This clone was seen just once. J is TRBJ1-1 and V is TRBV6-5; 7 nucleotides line up with TRBD1. The CDR3 totals 16 residues. After removal of 0 bases from V and 0 bases from J, the junction contained 4 bases not matched to a gene. Germline V lookup: CDR1 MNHEY, CDR2 SVGAGI. For the CDR3, the DNA is TGTGCCAGCAGTTACTCGGGGACAGTTATGAACACTGAAGCTTTCTTT. Protein product: CASSYSGTVMNTEAFF.

The chain links TRBV18 to TRBJ2-2, with 9 bases identical to TRBD1. Germline V gives CDR1 KGHSH, CDR2 LQKENI. V was pared by 3 bases and J by 6 bases, with 11 bases of the junction left unmatched. CDR3 length equals 17 residues. This CDR3 is CASSPLSGQGYAGELFF. The CDR3 DNA is TGTGCCAGCTCACCTCTCTCGGGACAGGGTTATGCCGGGGAGCTGTTTTTT.